This entry lists 10 T cell receptor beta chains sequenced from one sample in a study of cytomegalovirus exposure and HLA in healthy donors. Sequencing was performed with immunoSEQ multiplex PCR; in TCRdb, only in-frame clones are kept and a portion is missing. The sample has about 73,000 clones; about 94% are singletons. Sequencing was carried out using PBMCs. Every receptor here comes from a woman aged 18-29 years in good health and CMV-seronegative.

J is TRBJ2-1 and V is TRBV6-1; the match to TRBD2 covers 8 bases. Germline values: CDR1 MNHNS, CDR2 SASEGT. This CDR3 comprises 16 residues. The ends lost 4 bases at V and 10 bases at J; junction bases unmatched: 15. DNA of the CDR3: TGTGCCAGCAGTGTCTACGGGGGGGGGACCCGTCGGGAGCAGTTCTTC. Amino acid sequence: CASSVYGGGTRREQFF.

The chain employs TRBV25-1 and TRBJ1-2; 9 positions match TRBD1. Unmatched junction bases numbered 6, after V lost 2 bases and J lost 8 bases. Germline CDR1 MGHDK, CDR2 SYGVNS. The CDR3 contains 14 residues. The DNA of the CDR3 is TGTGCCAGCAGTGAAAGGACAGGGGAGCGCGGCTACACCTTC. This codes for CASSERTGERGYTF.

This clone was seen a single time. The gene calls are TRBV7-9 and TRBJ2-1, with 9 bases lining up with TRBD2. After removal of 1 base from V and 5 bases from J, the junction contained 3 bases not matched to a gene. The germline CDR1 and CDR2 sequences are SEHNR and FQNEAQ (reference sequence). This CDR3 region has 15 residues. Here the CDR3 reads CASSLGPSGNNEQFF. The DNA of the CDR3 is TGTGCCAGCAGCTTAGGGCCTAGCGGGAACAATGAGCAGTTCTTC. The full variable domain, in which reference TRBV7-9 and TRBJ2-1 provide the parts outside the CDR3, is DTGVSQNPRHKITKRGQNVTFRCDPISEHNRLYWYRQTLGQGPEFLTYFQNEAQLEKSRLLSDRFSAERPKGSFSTLEIQRTEQGDSAMYLCASSLGPSGNNEQFFGPGTRLTVL.

The chain carries TRBV11-2 and TRBJ1-3; 9 nucleotides agree with TRBD1. The V gene's germline CDR1 is SGHAT and CDR2 FQNNGV. The ends lost 6 bases at V and 4 bases at J; junction bases unmatched: 10. There are 16 residues in the CDR3. This chain's CDR3 is CASREYRTGAGNTIYF. CDR3 in DNA: TGTGCCAGCAGAGAATATCGGACAGGGGCGGGAAACACCATATATTTT.

The chain combines TRBV4-1 with TRBJ1-2; D remains ambiguous. The CDR3 contains 13 residues. V lost 1 base and J lost 8, with 11 bases in between. Per germline, CDR1 MGHRA and CDR2 YSYEKL. CDR3 amino acids: CASSQVLGVGYTF. CDR3 DNA sequence: TGCGCCAGCAGCCAAGTGCTCGGGGTAGGCTACACCTTC.

The chain employs TRBV29-1 and TRBJ2-1; weak D call: TRBD1 (7 bases). Looked up from germline, CDR1 is SQVTM and CDR2 is ANQGSEA. The CDR3 runs 14 residues. Trimming removed 1 base from V and 6 bases from J, with 13 bases in between. The CDR3 reads CSVEGTGLFNEQFF. As DNA, the CDR3 is TGCAGCGTTGAAGGGACAGGACTATTCAATGAGCAGTTCTTC.

The rearrangement uses TRBV13 and TRBJ2-7; 8 nucleotides align to TRBD2. The CDR3 totals 15 residues. Trimming took 5 bases from V and 4 from J; bases not matched to a gene: 10. CDR1 is PRHDT and CDR2 is FYEKMQ in the germline V gene (reference sequence). For the CDR3, the DNA is TGTGCCAGCAGCAATTCGGGACTAGGAGAGTACGAGCAGTACTTC. Its translation: CASSNSGLGEYEQYF.

This clone appeared a few times. V and J are TRBV18 and TRBJ1-5; the D is unclear. Germline CDR1 is KGHSH and CDR2 is LQKENI. Trimming shortened V by 3 bases and J by 3 bases, and 12 bases separated the two germline ends. The CDR3 is 15 amino acids. The CDR3 protein is CASSPVGRDNQPQHF. The CDR3 nucleotides are TGTGCCAGCTCACCGGTAGGGCGGGACAATCAGCCCCAGCATTTT.

V usage is TRBV2 and J usage is TRBJ2-7; 10 positions match TRBD1. V trimming: 5 bases; J trimming: 3 bases; junction bases outside the gene matches: 4. The CDR3 runs 14 residues. The germline V gene encodes CDR1 SNHLY and CDR2 FYNNEI. The CDR3 nucleotides are TGTGCCAGCAGTTATGGGACAGGGGACTACGAGCAGTACTTC. It encodes CASSYGTGDYEQYF. Looking up the rest from reference TRBV2 and TRBJ2-7 gives the full variable domain: EPEVTQTPSHQVTQMGQEVILRCVPISNHLYFYWYRQILGQKVEFLVSFYNNEISEKSEIFDDQFSVERPDGSNFTLKIRSTKLEDSAMYFCASSYGTGDYEQYFGPGTRLTVT.

This clone was picked up one time. The V gene is TRBV28, the J gene TRBJ2-7; 9 bases align to TRBD2. V shed 6 bases and J 2 bases; nucleotides not matched to a gene: 8. This CDR3 spans 15 amino acids. Germline CDR1 MDHEN, CDR2 SYDVKM. This CDR3 reads CASRPLAGAPYEQYF. CDR3 sequence (DNA): TGTGCCAGCAGGCCACTAGCGGGTGCCCCCTACGAGCAGTACTTC.